These 5 T cell receptor beta chains were all obtained from the same sample, sequenced in a study of blood T cell repertoires in COVID-19. Assay: immunoSEQ multiplex PCR; the TCRdb copy retains only in-frame clones and omits some. In the table there are over 200,000 clones, 65% to 90% of which are singletons. The sample taken for sequencing was PBMCs or T cells enriched from blood (not recorded which). The receptors come from a woman aged 50 to 60 with acute COVID-19.

The genes are TRBV12-5 and TRBJ2-1, with D unresolved. This CDR3 contains 13 residues. V was pared by 2 bases and J by 7 bases, with 9 bases between. The germline CDR1 and CDR2 sequences are LGHNT and FRNRAP. The DNA of the CDR3 is TGTGCTAGTGGTTTGATGTACGGTAATGAGCAGTTCTTC. Its protein is CASGLMYGNEQFF.

The table lists this clone with a count of one. The CDR3 is CASSPGRATEGYTF. The DNA for the CDR3 is TGTGCCAGTAGCCCGGGCCGAGCGACAGAAGGCTACACCTTC. This chain joins TRBV19 and TRBJ1-2, with D maybe TRBD1 (5 bases). V was shortened by 6 bases and J by 8 bases, with 19 bases between the two germline ends. The CDR3 loop spans 14 amino acids. Germline V CDR1 and CDR2: LNHDA, SQIVND (reference sequence).

The chain is built from TRBV19 and TRBJ2-1, with 11 nucleotides matching TRBD2. The CDR3 sequence is 15 residues long. The V and J ends lost 4 bases and 7 bases, in that order; junction bases with no gene match: 6. The germline V gene encodes CDR1 LNHDA and CDR2 SQIVND (reference sequence). CDR3 sequence reads: CASSKASSGRNEQFF. The CDR3 coding sequence is TGTGCCAGTAGTAAGGCGTCTAGCGGGAGGAATGAGCAGTTCTTC. Filled out from reference TRBV19 and TRBJ2-1, the complete variable domain reads DGGITQSPKYLFRKEGQNVTLSCEQNLNHDAMYWYRQDPGQGLRLIYYSQIVNDFQKGDIAEGYSVSREKKESFPLTVTSAQKNPTAFYLCASSKASSGRNEQFFGPGTRLTVL.

The rearrangement uses TRBV12-2 and TRBJ1-4. TRBV12-2 is classified as a pseudogene. The CDR3 covers 19 residues. The chain's CDR3 is CASRGAARLTRTTNEKLFF. The CDR3 DNA sequence: TGTGCAAGTCGCGGAGCGGCGCGCCTAACTCGAACAACTAATGAAAAACTGTTTTTT.

The chain uses TRBV29-1 and TRBJ1-2, with 7 nucleotides matching TRBD1. Trimming took 0 bases from V and 7 from J; bases not matched to a gene: 2. Germline V gene data show CDR1 as SQVTM and CDR2 as ANQGSEA. The length of the CDR3 is 12 residues. The CDR3, as DNA: TGCAGCGTTGAAGAGACAGGGTTTGGCTACACCTTC. This gives the protein CSVEETGFGYTF.